One and the same sample provided the 14 T cell receptor beta chains below, sequenced in a study of cytomegalovirus exposure and HLA in healthy donors. The primer mix had 60 Vbeta and 13 Jbeta primers. Libraries were prepared by immunoSEQ multiplex PCR; TCRdb keeps only in-frame clonotypes and omits some of them. The data hold about 150,000 clones, with approximately 72% observed a single time. Specimen: PBMCs. All receptors derive from a woman aged 60-70 years in good health and CMV-seronegative.

The rearrangement uses TRBV7-8 and TRBJ1-3; 8 bases agree with TRBD1. J gave up 0 bases and V 1 base, and 8 bases lay outside the gene matches. The CDR3 has 18 residues. From germline, CDR1 is SGHVS and CDR2 FQNEAQ. In DNA form, the CDR3 reads TGTGCCAGCAGCTTAGTAGCGGCAGGGGGCGCCTCTGGAAACACCATATATTTT. It codes for CASSLVAAGGASGNTIYF.

The V gene is TRBV7-8, the J gene TRBJ2-5; TRBD1 agrees at 11 bases. This CDR3 is built from 18 residues. Germline V gene sequence: CDR1 SGHVS, CDR2 FQNEAQ. After removal of 5 bases from V and 3 bases from J, the junction contained 14 bases not matched to a gene. CDR3 nucleotide sequence: TGTGCCAGCAGCCATAGTCGACTGGACAGGGGGCAGGAAGAGACCCAGTACTTC. Amino acids: CASSHSRLDRGQEETQYF.

The chain carries TRBV5-8 and TRBJ2-3; 8 bases agree with TRBD2. Germline V gene data show CDR1 as SGHTS and CDR2 as YDEGEE. V lost 1 base, J lost 4 bases, and 8 bases stayed unmatched. CDR3 length equals 16 residues. The CDR3 region has the DNA TGTGCCAGCAGCTTGCACGGGCTAGCGGGCGCAGATACGCAGTATTTT. Translated, it gives CASSLHGLAGADTQYF.

As regards this clone: This likely comes from a read error, as the CDR3 has no conserved phenylalanine or tryptophan at its end. J is TRBJ1-2 and V is TRBV5-4; no clear D. V was clipped by 0 bases and J by 8 bases, with 17 bases between them. This CDR3 comprises 15 residues. Per the germline V gene, CDR1 is SGHNT and CDR2 is YYREEE (reference sequence). CDR3 DNA: TGTGCCAGCAGCTTGGAACAAAGCTTTTTAGGAGGCTACACCATC. Translating gives CASSLEQSFLGGYTI.

This chain uses TRBV5-1 with TRBJ2-1; 7 positions agree with TRBD1. Looked up from germline, CDR1 is SGHRS and CDR2 is YFSETQ. Trimming removed 1 base from V and 9 bases from J; junction bases left unmatched: 13. The CDR3 contains 16 residues. CDR3 in amino acids: CASSLSFAAGGGEQFF. The CDR3 nucleotides are TGCGCCAGCAGCTTGTCCTTCGCCGCAGGGGGTGGTGAGCAGTTCTTC.

This clone was picked up a small number of times. The chain is built from TRBV7-3 and TRBJ2-1, with 8 bases that match TRBD2. Germline CDR1 SGHTA, CDR2 FQGTGA. V gave up 5 bases and J gave up 8 bases; unmatched junction bases: 11. This CDR3 is 15 amino acids long. Here the CDR3 DNA reads TGTGCCAGCAGCCCCCGGGGGGGCCAGAGGGATGAGCAGTTCTTC. It encodes CASSPRGGQRDEQFF.

The CDR3 protein is CASSQGVAGGPSTGELFF. DNA for the CDR3: TGCGCCAGCAGCCAAGGGGTAGCGGGGGGGCCCAGCACCGGGGAGCTGTTTTTT. This chain uses TRBV4-3 with TRBJ2-2; 11 bases map to TRBD2. CDR1 LGHNA and CDR2 YSLEER come from the germline V gene. The CDR3 spans 18 residues. The trim removed 1 base at V and 4 bases at J, leaving 8 bases unmatched.

The V gene is TRBV14, the J gene TRBJ2-7; no firm D call. V was clipped by 1 base and J by 6 bases, with 13 bases between them. CDR1 and CDR2 from the germline V gene are SGHDN and FVKESK. CDR3 size: 14 residues. CDR3: CASSQVHVLSEQYF. In DNA, the CDR3 is TGTGCCAGCAGCCAAGTGCACGTTCTGAGCGAGCAGTACTTC.

This rearrangement joins TRBV7-2 to TRBJ1-1; D is undetermined. Germline CDR1 reads SGHTA; CDR2 reads FQGNSA. The CDR3 loop spans 12 amino acids. The V and J ends lost 0 bases and 8 bases respectively, with 7 bases between them. The CDR3 bases are TGTGCCAGCAGCTTAGCGAACAACGAAGCTTTCTTT. Encoded protein: CASSLANNEAFF.

This clone has only a few counts. The chain links TRBV9 to TRBJ2-2; D perhaps matches TRBD2 (6 bases). The germline V and J ends were trimmed by 0 bases and 8 bases, with 14 bases remaining between them. Germline-derived CDR1 and CDR2 are SGDLS and YYNGEE. CDR3 length: 15 amino acids. This CDR3 reads CASSVVRRRGGELFF. In DNA, the CDR3 is TGTGCCAGCAGCGTAGTCCGGCGCCGGGGGGGGGAGCTGTTTTTT.

The V gene is TRBV7-2, the J gene TRBJ1-4; D possibly corresponds to TRBD1 (6 bases). In germline, CDR1 is SGHTA, CDR2 FQGNSA. Trimming shortened V by 1 base and J by 7 bases, and 7 bases separated the two germline ends. The CDR3 totals 13 residues. The CDR3 nucleotides are TGTGCCAGCAGCTTAGGGACAGCTGAAAAACTGTTTTTT. Its translation: CASSLGTAEKLFF.

In its sample, this clone was seen once. This sequence joins TRBV9 and TRBJ2-1; 12 bases match TRBD2. Trimming removed 2 bases from V and 7 bases from J; junction bases left unmatched: 7. The CDR3 sequence is 16 residues long. The germline V gene encodes CDR1 SGDLS and CDR2 YYNGEE. The CDR3 region is CASSVLSSGGANEQFF. CDR3 DNA sequence: TGTGCCAGCAGCGTTCTTTCTAGCGGGGGGGCGAATGAGCAGTTCTTC.

The chain combines TRBV4-2 with TRBJ2-3; 14 bases agree with TRBD2. Looked up from germline, CDR1 is LGHNA and CDR2 is YNFKEQ. Losses at the gene ends were 0 bases for V and 0 bases for J; bases not matched to a gene: 2. The CDR3 contains 18 residues. Here the CDR3 reads CASSQETSGGVSTDTQYF. CDR3 in DNA: TGTGCCAGCAGCCAAGAGACTAGCGGGGGGGTTAGCACAGATACGCAGTATTTT.

The V and J genes are TRBV5-1 and TRBJ2-7; 7 bases are a match to TRBD1. The CDR3 totals 15 residues. Germline V gene data show CDR1 as SGHRS and CDR2 as YFSETQ. Trimming cost V 5 bases and J 2 bases; bases outside gene matches: 10. In nucleotides, the CDR3 is TGCGCCAGCAGGCCCACAGGGGCCTCTCCCTACGAGCAGTACTTC. Protein: CASRPTGASPYEQYF. The complete variable domain, with remaining parts taken from reference TRBV5-1 and TRBJ2-7, reads KAGVTQTPRYLIKTRGQQVTLSCSPISGHRSVSWYQQTPGQGLQFLFEYFSETQRNKGNFPGRFSGRQFSNSRSEMNVSTLELGDSALYLCASRPTGASPYEQYFGPGTRLTVT.